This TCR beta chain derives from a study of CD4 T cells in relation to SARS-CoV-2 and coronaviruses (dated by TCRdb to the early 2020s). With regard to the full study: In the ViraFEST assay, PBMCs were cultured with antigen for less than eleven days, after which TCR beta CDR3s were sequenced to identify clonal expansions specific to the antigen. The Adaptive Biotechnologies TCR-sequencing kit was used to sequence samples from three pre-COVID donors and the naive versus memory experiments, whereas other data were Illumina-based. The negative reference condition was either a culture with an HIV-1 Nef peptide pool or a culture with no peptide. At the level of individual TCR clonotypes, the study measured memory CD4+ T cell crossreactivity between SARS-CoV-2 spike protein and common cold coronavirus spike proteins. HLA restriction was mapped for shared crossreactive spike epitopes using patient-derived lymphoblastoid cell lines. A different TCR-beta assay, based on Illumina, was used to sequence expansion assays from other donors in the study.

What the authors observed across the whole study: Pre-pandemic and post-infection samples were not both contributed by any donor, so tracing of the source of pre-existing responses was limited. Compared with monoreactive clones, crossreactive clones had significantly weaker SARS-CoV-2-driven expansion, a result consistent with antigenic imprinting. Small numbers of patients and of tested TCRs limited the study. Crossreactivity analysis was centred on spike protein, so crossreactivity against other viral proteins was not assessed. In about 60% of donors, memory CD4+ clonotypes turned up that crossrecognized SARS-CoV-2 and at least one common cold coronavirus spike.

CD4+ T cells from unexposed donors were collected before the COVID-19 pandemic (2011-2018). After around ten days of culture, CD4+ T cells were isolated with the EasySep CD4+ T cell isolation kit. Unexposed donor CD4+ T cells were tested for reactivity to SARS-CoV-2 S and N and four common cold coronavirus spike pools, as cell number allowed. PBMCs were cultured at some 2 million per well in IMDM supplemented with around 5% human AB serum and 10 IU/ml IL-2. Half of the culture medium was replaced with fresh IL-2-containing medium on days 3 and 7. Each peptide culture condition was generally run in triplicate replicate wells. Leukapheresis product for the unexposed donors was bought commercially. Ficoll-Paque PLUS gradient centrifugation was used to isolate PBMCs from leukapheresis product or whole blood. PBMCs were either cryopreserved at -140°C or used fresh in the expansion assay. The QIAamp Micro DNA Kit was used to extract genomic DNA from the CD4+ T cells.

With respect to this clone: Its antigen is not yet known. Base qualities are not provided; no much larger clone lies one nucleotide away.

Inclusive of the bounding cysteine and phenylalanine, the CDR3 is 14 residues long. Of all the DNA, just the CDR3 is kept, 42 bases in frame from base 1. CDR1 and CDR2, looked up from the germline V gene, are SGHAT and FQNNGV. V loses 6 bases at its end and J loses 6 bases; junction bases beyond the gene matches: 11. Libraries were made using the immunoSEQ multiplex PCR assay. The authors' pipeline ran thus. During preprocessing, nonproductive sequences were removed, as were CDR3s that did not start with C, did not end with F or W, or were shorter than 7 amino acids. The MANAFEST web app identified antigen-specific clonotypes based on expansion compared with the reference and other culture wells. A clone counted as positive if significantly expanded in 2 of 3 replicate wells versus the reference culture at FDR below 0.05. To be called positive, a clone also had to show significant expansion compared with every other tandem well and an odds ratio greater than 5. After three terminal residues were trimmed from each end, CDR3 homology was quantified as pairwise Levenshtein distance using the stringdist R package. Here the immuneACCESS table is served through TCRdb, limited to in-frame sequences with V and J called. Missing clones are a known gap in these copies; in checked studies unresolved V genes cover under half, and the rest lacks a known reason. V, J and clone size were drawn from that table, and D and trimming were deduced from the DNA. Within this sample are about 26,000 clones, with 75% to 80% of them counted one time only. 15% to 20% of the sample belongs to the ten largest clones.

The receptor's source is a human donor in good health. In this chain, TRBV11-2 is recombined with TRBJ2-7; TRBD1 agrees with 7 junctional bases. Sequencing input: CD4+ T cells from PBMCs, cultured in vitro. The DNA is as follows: TGTGCCAGCAGTTTTGTGACAGGGACCCCCGAGCAGTACTTC. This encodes CASSFVTGTPEQYF. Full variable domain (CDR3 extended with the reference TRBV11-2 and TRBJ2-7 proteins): EAGVAQSPRYKIIEKRQSVAFWCNPISGHATLYWYQQILGQGPKLLIQFQNNGVVDDSQLPKDRFSAERLKGVDSTLKIQPAKLEDSAVYLCASSFVTGTPEQYFGPGTRLTVT.